The present TCR beta chain was sequenced within a study of cytomegalovirus exposure and HLA in healthy donors. Turning to the study itself: A preliminary data release comprised 80 million to 95 million unique TCRs obtained from HLA-typed donors. General study points: As a later analysis revealed, the rate of TCR association differed by HLA locus, with DRB1 most and HLA-C fewest. Likely technical artifact: a cluster of highly shared sequence variants.

Healthy bone marrow donors supplied every sample. Trimming removed 3 bases from V and 1 base from J; junction bases left unmatched: 1. The CDR3 is 15 residues long. Germline CDR1 and CDR2: SGHNT and YENEEA. Researchers ran the PCR with 60 Vbeta and 13 Jbeta primers. Sequencing used immunoSEQ multiplex PCR; TCRdb keeps in-frame clones, though not all of them. The sample gives around 110,000 clones, roughly 70% of which show up once; around 1.7% is in the top ten. In regard to this clone: The antigen remains unidentified.

The material sequenced was PBMCs. The chain combines TRBV11-3 with TRBJ2-3; 10 nucleotides match TRBD2. The origin of this receptor is a woman aged 18-29 years in good health and CMV-seronegative. Written as DNA, the CDR3 is TGTGCCAGCAGCTTGGGGACTAGCGGCACAGATACGCAGTATTTT. It translates to CASSLGTSGTDTQYF.